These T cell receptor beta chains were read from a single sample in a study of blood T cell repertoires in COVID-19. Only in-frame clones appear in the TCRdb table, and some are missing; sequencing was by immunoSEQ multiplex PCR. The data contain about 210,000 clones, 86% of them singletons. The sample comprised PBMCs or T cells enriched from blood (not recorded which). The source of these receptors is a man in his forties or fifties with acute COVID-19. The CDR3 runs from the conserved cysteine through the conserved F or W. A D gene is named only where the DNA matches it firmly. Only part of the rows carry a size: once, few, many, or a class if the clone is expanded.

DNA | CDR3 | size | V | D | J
TGTGCCAGCAGTCCAGGGGCCCTAACTGAAGCTTTCTTT | CASSPGALTEAFF | - | TRBV27 | - | TRBJ1-1
TGTGCCAGCAGCTTAACGGGAGGGACCTCCTACAATGAGCAGTTCTTC | CASSLTGGTSYNEQFF | - | TRBV7-3 | TRBD2 | TRBJ2-1
TGTGCCAGCAGCGTTAGTGTCGGGGGGAATACTGAAGCTTTCTTT | CASSVSVGGNTEAFF | once | TRBV9 | - | TRBJ1-1
TGTGCCAGCAGCACCCAGGTGGATACGCAGTATTTT | CASSTQVDTQYF | - | TRBV12-3/TRBV12-4 | - | TRBJ2-3
TGCAGCGCCGCGAAGGATGGACGGGGAGAGACCCAGTACTTC | CSAAKDGRGETQYF | - | TRBV29-1 | - | TRBJ2-5
TGCGCCAGCAGCTTCGACAGGACTTTCTACGAGCAGTACTTC | CASSFDRTFYEQYF | once | TRBV5-1 | - | TRBJ2-7
TGTTCGACGTTGGGACAGATGAACACTGAAGCTTTCTTT | CSTLGQMNTEAFF | - | TRBV7-9 | TRBD1 | TRBJ1-1
TGTGCCAGCAGCTTGGTGGGAGATGGCACAGATACGCAGTATTTT | CASSLVGDGTDTQYF | - | TRBV9 | - | TRBJ2-3
TGTGCCAGCAGCCCTAGTGCTCTAAACTATGGCTACACCTTC | CASSPSALNYGYTF | - | TRBV11-2 | - | TRBJ1-2
TGTGCCAGCAGCTTGGGCCATCAGCCCCAGCATTTT | CASSLGHQPQHF | - | TRBV7-2 | - | TRBJ1-5
TGTGCCAGTAGTATAGGAGTAGCGAACTACAATGAGCAGTTCTTC | CASSIGVANYNEQFF | few | TRBV19 | - | TRBJ2-1
TGTGCCAGCAGTACTAGTAGCGGGAGTAATCGCAATGAGCAGTTCTTC | CASSTSSGSNRNEQFF | - | TRBV6-4 | TRBD2 | TRBJ2-1
TGTGCCAGCAGCCAAGAAACAGTAGGAAACACCATATATTTT | CASSQETVGNTIYF | - | TRBV4-2 | - | TRBJ1-3
TGTGCCAGCAGTACGGGCGGGGTCGAGGGCCACGAGCAGTACTTC | CASSTGGVEGHEQYF | once | TRBV28 | - | TRBJ2-7
TGTGCCACCAGTGATTTAGACTCCAGAGATAATTCACCCCTCCACTTT | CATSDLDSRDNSPLHF | - | TRBV24-1 | - | TRBJ1-6
TGTGCCAGCAGCCGATGGACAGGGGAGGGCAATCAGCCCCAGCATTTT | CASSRWTGEGNQPQHF | - | TRBV7-9 | TRBD1 | TRBJ1-5
TGTGCCAGCAGTGAACAGGGCGGAGTCTACGAGCAGTACTTC | CASSEQGGVYEQYF | - | TRBV2 | - | TRBJ2-7
TGTGCCAGCTCACCAGCGGGGAACCGGAATCAGCCCCAGCATTTT | CASSPAGNRNQPQHF | - | TRBV18 | - | TRBJ1-5
TGTGCCAGCAGTGCGGGGACATGGAACACTGAAGCTTTCTTT | CASSAGTWNTEAFF | - | TRBV25-1 | - | TRBJ1-1
TGTGCCAGCAGTTCCAGGGGCAGGGGGTTAAACACTGAAGCTTTCTTT | CASSSRGRGLNTEAFF | - | TRBV27 | TRBD1 | TRBJ1-1
TGTGCCAGCAGACGAAATCGACTAGTAGGCGAGACCCAGTACTTC | CASRRNRLVGETQYF | once | TRBV28 | - | TRBJ2-5
TGTGCCACCAGTGATTTGCAGGGGCGGCCCAGGGGGGAGCCCCAGCATTTT | CATSDLQGRPRGEPQHF | once | TRBV24-1 | TRBD1 | TRBJ1-5
TGTGCCAGTAGTATGGACAGACTCCTAGGCTATAGCAATCAGCCCCAGCATTTT | CASSMDRLLGYSNQPQHF | - | TRBV19 | - | TRBJ1-5
TGTGCCAGCAGCTTACAGGGTTACGAGCAGTACTTC | CASSLQGYEQYF | - | TRBV7-2 | - | TRBJ2-7
TGTGCCAGCAGCGTAGCCGAGACAGGGACCGCACATGAGCAGTTCTTC | CASSVAETGTAHEQFF | - | TRBV9 | TRBD1 | TRBJ2-1
TGTGCCAGCAGCCCTTACGGGACAGGTGACTACAATGAGCAGTTCTTC | CASSPYGTGDYNEQFF | - | TRBV5-6 | TRBD1 | TRBJ2-1
TGTGCCAGCAGTCTCGGGACAGCCTCTGGAAACACCATATATTTT | CASSLGTASGNTIYF | - | TRBV6-2/TRBV6-3 | TRBD1 | TRBJ1-3
TGTGCCAGCAGTTTTGACAGGGCCCAGCCCCAGCATTTT | CASSFDRAQPQHF | few | TRBV27 | TRBD1 | TRBJ1-5
TGTGCCAGCCTCCGGGGAGAGACCCAGTACTTC | CASLRGETQYF | - | TRBV5-4 | - | TRBJ2-5
TGTGCCACCAGCAGAGCAGGGACAGGGAATCTCGAGCAGTACTTC | CATSRAGTGNLEQYF | - | TRBV15 | TRBD1 | TRBJ2-7
TGTGCCAGCAGCCCCCAGGGGGGCAGGGAGTTGAACATTCAGTACTTC | CASSPQGGRELNIQYF | once | TRBV13 | - | TRBJ2-4
TGTGCCAGTAGTGTTTGGGCCGCGGGGAGGAACACTGAAGCTTTCTTT | CASSVWAAGRNTEAFF | - | TRBV19 | - | TRBJ1-1
TGTGCCAGCAGTGACCCTCTTCTTGGGGAGGTAAATCAGCCCCAGCATTTT | CASSDPLLGEVNQPQHF | - | TRBV6-4 | - | TRBJ1-5
TGTGCCAGCAGCGGAACGGGCAGGGGAATTGGAAACACCATATATTTT | CASSGTGRGIGNTIYF | - | TRBV9 | - | TRBJ1-3
TGTGCCAGCAGCTTCCTCGGGGTTGATCAGCCCCAGCATTTT | CASSFLGVDQPQHF | - | TRBV7-2 | - | TRBJ1-5